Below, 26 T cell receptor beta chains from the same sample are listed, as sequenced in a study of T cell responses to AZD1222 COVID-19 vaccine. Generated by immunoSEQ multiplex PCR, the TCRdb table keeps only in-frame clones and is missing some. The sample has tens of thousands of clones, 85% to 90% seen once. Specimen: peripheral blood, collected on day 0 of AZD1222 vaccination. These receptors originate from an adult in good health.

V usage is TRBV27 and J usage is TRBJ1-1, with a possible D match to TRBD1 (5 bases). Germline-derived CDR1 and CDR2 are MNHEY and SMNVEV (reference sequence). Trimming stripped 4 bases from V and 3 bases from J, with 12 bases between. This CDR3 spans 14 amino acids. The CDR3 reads CASSSLGADTEAFF. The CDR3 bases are TGTGCCAGCAGTTCGCTAGGGGCGGACACTGAAGCTTTCTTT.

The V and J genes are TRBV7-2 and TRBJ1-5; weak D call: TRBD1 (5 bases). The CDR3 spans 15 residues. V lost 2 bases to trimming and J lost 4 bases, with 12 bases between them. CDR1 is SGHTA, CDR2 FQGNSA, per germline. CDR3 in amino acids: CASSLRQGRNQPQHF. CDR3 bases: TGTGCCAGCAGCTTAAGGCAGGGTAGGAATCAGCCCCAGCATTTT. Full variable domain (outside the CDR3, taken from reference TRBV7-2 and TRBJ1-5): GAGVSQSPSNKVTEKGKDVELRCDPISGHTALYWYRQSLGQGLEFLIYFQGNSAPDKSGLPSDRFSAERTGGSVSTLTIQRTQQEDSAVYLCASSLRQGRNQPQHFGDGTRLSIL.

CDR3 nucleotide sequence: TGTGCCAGTAATGGCGGGAATTCCTACGAGCAGTACTTC. Encoded protein: CASNGGNSYEQYF. The chain employs TRBV19 and TRBJ2-7; D perhaps matches TRBD2 (6 bases). The V gene lost 7 bases and the J gene lost 1 base, with 11 bases spanning the gap. CDR3 length equals 13 residues. Germline V gene data show CDR1 as LNHDA and CDR2 as SQIVND (reference sequence).

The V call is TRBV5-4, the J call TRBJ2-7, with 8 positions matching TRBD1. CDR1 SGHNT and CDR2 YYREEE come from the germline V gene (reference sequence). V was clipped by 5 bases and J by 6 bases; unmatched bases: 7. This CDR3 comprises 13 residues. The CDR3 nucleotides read TGTGCCAGCAGATCCACTGACAGGGGCGAGCAGTACTTC. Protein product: CASRSTDRGEQYF. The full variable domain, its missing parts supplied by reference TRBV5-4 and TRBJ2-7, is ETGVTQSPTHLIKTRGQQVTLRCSSQSGHNTVSWYQQALGQGPQFIFQYYREEENGRGNFPPRFSGLQFPNYSSELNVNALELDDSALYLCASRSTDRGEQYFGPGTRLTVT.

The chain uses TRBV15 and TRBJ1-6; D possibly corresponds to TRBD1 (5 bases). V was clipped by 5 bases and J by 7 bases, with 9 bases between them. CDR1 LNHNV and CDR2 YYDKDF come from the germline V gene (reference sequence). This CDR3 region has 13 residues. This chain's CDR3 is CATSGRGNSPLHF. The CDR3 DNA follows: TGTGCCACCAGCGGGAGGGGAAATTCACCCCTCCACTTT.

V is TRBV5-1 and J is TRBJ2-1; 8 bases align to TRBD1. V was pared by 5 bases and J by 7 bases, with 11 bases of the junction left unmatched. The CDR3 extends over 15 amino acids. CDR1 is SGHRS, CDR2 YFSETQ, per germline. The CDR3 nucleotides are TGCGCCAGCAGGTTCCCCCGGGACAGGCCGAATGAGCAGTTCTTC. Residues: CASRFPRDRPNEQFF.

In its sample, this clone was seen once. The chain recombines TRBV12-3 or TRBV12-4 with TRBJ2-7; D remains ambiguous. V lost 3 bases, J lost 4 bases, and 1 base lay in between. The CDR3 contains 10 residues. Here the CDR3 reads CASSLYEQYF. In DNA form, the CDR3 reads TGTGCCAGCAGTTTGTACGAGCAGTACTTC.

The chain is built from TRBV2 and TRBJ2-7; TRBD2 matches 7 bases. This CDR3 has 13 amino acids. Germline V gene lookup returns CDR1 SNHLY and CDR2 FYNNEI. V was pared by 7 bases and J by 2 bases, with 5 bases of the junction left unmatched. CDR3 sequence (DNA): TGTGCCAGCAAATCTAGCGGAACCTACGAGCAGTACTTC. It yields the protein CASKSSGTYEQYF.

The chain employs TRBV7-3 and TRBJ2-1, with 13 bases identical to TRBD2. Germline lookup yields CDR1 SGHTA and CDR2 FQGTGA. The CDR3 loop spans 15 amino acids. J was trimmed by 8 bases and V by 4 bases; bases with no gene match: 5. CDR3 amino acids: CASSSRTSGGDEQFF. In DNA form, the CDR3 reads TGTGCCAGCAGCTCCAGGACTAGCGGGGGCGATGAGCAGTTCTTC.

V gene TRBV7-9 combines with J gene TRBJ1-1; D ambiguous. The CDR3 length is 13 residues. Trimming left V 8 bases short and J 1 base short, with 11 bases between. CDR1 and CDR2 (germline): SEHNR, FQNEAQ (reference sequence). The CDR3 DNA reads TGTGCCAGCGGCCGGCTGGGGAACACTGAAGCTTTCTTT. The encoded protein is CASGRLGNTEAFF.

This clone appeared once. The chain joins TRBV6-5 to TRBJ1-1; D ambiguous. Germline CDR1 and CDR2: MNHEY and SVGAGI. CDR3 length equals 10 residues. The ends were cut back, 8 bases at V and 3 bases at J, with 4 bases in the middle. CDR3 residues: CASGDTEAFF. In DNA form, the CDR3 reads TGTGCCAGCGGGGACACTGAAGCTTTCTTT.

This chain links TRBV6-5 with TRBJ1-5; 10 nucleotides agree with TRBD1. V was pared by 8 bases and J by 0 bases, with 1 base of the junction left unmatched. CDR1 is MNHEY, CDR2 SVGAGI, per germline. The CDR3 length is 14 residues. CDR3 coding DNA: TGTGCCAGCGGACAGGGGGTTAGCAATCAGCCCCAGCATTTT. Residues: CASGQGVSNQPQHF.

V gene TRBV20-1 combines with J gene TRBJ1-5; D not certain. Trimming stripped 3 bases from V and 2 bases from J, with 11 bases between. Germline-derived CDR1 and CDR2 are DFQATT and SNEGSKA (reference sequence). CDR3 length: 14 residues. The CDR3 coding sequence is TGCAGTGCTAGTAGAGGGCCTCGCAATCAGCCCCAGCATTTT. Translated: CSASRGPRNQPQHF.

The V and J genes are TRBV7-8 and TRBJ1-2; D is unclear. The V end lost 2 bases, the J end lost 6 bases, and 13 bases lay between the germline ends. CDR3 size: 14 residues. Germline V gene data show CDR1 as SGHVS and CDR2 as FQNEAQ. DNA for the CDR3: TGTGCCAGCAGCTTAATGGGCGTGAGGGATGGCTACACCTTC. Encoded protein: CASSLMGVRDGYTF.

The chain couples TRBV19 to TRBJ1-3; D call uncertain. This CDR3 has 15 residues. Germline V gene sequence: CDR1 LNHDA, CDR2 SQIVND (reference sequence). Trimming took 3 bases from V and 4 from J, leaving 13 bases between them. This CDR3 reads CASSMLGYSGNTIYF. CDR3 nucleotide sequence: TGTGCCAGTAGTATGTTAGGTTACTCCGGAAACACCATATATTTT.

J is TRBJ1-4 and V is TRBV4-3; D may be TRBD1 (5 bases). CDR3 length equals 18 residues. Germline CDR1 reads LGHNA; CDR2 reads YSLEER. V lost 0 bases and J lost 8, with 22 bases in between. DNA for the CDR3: TGCGCCAGCAGCCAAGATCCCCCCAGGGCTATTGATTTCGAAAAACTGTTTTTT. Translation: CASSQDPPRAIDFEKLFF.

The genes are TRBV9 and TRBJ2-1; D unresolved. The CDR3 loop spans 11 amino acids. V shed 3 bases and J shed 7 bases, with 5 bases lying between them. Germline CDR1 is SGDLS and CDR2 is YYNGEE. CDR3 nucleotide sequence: TGTGCCAGCAGCGCTAGGAATGAGCAGTTCTTC. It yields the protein CASSARNEQFF.

For the CDR3, the DNA is TGCAGTGCTAGTTCTCCCCTGCGTCTAGCGGGCCAAATAGCCAAAAACATTCAGTACTTC. This codes for CSASSPLRLAGQIAKNIQYF. The chain combines TRBV20-1 with TRBJ2-4; TRBD2 agrees at 8 bases. Trimming at V came to 3 bases and at J to 0 bases, leaving 19 bases not matched to a gene. The germline V gene encodes CDR1 DFQATT and CDR2 SNEGSKA (reference sequence). The CDR3 length is 20 residues.

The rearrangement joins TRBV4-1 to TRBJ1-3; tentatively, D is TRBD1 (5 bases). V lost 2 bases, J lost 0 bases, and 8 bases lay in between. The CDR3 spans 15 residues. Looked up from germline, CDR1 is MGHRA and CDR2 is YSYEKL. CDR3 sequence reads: CASSQRTLSGNTIYF. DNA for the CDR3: TGCGCCAGCAGCCAAAGGACACTCTCTGGAAACACCATATATTTT.

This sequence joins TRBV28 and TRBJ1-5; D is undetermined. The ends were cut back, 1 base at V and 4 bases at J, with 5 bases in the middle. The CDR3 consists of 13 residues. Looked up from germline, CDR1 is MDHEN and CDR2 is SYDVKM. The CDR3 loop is CASSLLGNQPQHF. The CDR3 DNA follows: TGTGCCAGCAGTTTATTGGGGAATCAGCCCCAGCATTTT.

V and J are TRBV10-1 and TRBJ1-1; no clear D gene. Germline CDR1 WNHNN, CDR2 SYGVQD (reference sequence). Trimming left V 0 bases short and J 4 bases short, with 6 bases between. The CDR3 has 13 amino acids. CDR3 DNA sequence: TGCGCCAGCAGTGAGTCGGGTAGCACTGAAGCTTTCTTT. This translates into CASSESGSTEAFF.

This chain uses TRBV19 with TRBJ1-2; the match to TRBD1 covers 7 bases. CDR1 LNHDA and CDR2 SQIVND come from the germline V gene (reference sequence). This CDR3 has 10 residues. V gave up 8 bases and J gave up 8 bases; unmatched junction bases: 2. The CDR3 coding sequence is TGTGCCAGTGGGACAGACGGCTACACCTTC. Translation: CASGTDGYTF.

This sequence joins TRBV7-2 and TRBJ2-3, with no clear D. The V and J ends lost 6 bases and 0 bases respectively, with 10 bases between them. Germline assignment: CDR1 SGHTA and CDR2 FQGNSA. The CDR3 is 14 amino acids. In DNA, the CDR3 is TGTGCCAGCAGACTGGGCTTAAGCACAGATACGCAGTATTTT. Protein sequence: CASRLGLSTDTQYF.

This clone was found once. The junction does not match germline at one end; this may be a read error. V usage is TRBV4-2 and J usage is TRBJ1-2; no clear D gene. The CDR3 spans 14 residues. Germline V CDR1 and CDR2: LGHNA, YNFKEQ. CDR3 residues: CASTQLTGGFGYTF. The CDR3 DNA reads TGTGCCAGCACCCAACTGACTGGCGGTTTTGGCTACACCTTC.

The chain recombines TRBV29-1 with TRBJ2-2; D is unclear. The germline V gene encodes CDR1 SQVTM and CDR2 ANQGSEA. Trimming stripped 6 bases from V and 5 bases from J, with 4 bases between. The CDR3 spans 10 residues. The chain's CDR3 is CSVLTGELFF. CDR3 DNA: TGCAGCGTCCTGACCGGGGAGCTGTTTTTT.

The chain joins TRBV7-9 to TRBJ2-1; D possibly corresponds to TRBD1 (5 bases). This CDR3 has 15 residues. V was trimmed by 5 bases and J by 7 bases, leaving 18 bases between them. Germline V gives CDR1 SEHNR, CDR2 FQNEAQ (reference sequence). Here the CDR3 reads CASSKQAARANEQFF. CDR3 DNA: TGTGCCAGCAGCAAACAGGCGGCCAGGGCTAATGAGCAGTTCTTC.